The clone carrying this T cell receptor (beta chain) showed up many times. The data derive from a study of glioma-infiltrating T cells. TCR alpha and beta CDR3 regions were amplified from RNA using iRepertoire nested multiplex PCR. TCRdb ran MiXCR on the multiplex PCR reads and lists one entry per CDR3 protein. The sample holds about 140,000 distinct CDR3 sequences, about two fifths seen once. The germline gives CDR1 MNHNS, CDR2 SASEGT. Trimming cost V 6 bases and J 10 bases; bases outside gene matches: 11. The CDR3 extends over 14 amino acids. Sequencing was carried out using glioma tissue, nonneoplastic brain tissue, or PBMCs (not recorded which). This TCR derives from a human donor with low-grade glioma or glioblastoma, undergoing nonglioma brain surgery, or in good health (not recorded which). J is TRBJ2-7 and V is TRBV6-1; 11 nucleotides align to TRBD2. The CDR3 loop reads CASRPGTSGPRQYF. The CDR3 DNA is TGTGCCAGCAGGCCCGGGACTAGCGGACCCCGACAGTACTTC.